The clone carrying this T cell receptor (beta chain) came up many times. What it binds is not known. The sample comes from a study of Graves' ophthalmopathy and Graves' hyperthyroidism. On the study more broadly: The study drew peripheral blood at initial diagnosis, before any treatment.

Participants with hyperthyroidism, aged 18 to 65, were newly diagnosed with under 2 months' duration. RNA transcripts were the source from which TCR beta CDR3 regions were amplified. In the first round, RT-PCR was carried out with HTBI primers, and a multiplex PCR formed the second round. Each CDR3 protein gets one entry after TCRdb re-called the multiplex PCR reads with MiXCR. The sample carries 300,000 to 500,000 distinct CDR3 sequences, 15% recorded once. Whole-study findings and limits: Most clonotypes expanded in thyroid above 0.001 frequency were present in blood too. Ophthalmopathy progression predictions by the model showed roughly 77% specificity and 70.59% sensitivity.

The sequence derives from a woman aged 18-30 years with stable Graves' hyperthyroidism. Material: peripheral blood.

CDR3 protein: CASRSGNTEAFF. CDR3 sequence (DNA): TGTGCCAGCAGGTCTGGGAACACTGAAGCTTTCTTT. The chain combines TRBV6-5 with TRBJ1-1, with unresolved D. V gave up 6 bases and J gave up 1 base, with 6 bases separating them. The CDR3 runs to 12 residues. CDR1 is MNHEY, CDR2 SVGAGI, per germline.